This T cell receptor (beta chain) came from a study of cytomegalovirus exposure and HLA in healthy donors. Overall study: Falling in the Caucasian-associated ancestry cluster were roughly 86% of 350 to 400 genotyped donors.

13 Jbeta primers and 60 Vbeta primers were used for the PCR. In the authors' methods: In a later analysis, the count reached tens of millions of unique TCR beta chains, with roughly 11 million shared. Libraries were prepared by immunoSEQ multiplex PCR; TCRdb keeps only in-frame clonotypes and omits some of them. D and trimming come from the DNA, and the V and J calls and clone size come from that table. The data show 150,000 to 200,000 clones, around 77% seen once. Regarding the study as a whole: Reports indicated that the classifier achieved high specificity and sensitivity in diagnosing cytomegalovirus status. Near-uniform donor sequencing depth was presumed by presence/absence analyses.

Concerning this clone: As yet, its antigen is unknown.

The TCR comes from a female donor in good health and CMV-seronegative. The sequenced material came from PBMCs.

The DNA of the CDR3 is TGTGCCAGCAGCATCCGACAGGGGCATGGCTACACCTTC. Protein: CASSIRQGHGYTF. The rearrangement links TRBV11-1 to TRBJ1-2; 8 positions match TRBD1. V lost 5 bases and J lost 6; bases outside the gene matches: 5. CDR3 length: 13 residues. Germline-derived CDR1 and CDR2 are SGHAT and FQDESV (reference sequence).